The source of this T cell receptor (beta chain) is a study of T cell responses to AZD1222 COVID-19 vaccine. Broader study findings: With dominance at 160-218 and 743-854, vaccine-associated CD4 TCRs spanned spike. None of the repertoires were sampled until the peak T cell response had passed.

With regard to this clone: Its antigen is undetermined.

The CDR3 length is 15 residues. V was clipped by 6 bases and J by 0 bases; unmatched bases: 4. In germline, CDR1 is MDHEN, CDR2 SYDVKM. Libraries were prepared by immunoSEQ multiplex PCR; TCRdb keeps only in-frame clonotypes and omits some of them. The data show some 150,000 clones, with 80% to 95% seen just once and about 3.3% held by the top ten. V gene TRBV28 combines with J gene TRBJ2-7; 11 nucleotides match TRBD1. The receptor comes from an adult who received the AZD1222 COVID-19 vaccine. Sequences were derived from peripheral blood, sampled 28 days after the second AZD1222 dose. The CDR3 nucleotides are TGTGCCAGCAGATCGGGACAGGGGGTCTCCTACGAGCAGTACTTC. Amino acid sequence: CASRSGQGVSYEQYF.